Sequencing of this T cell receptor beta chain was carried out in a study of cytomegalovirus exposure and HLA in healthy donors. The PCR had 60 Vbeta and 13 Jbeta primers. How the authors handled the data: Around 10 million shared chains were among 80 million or so unique TCR beta chains counted in a later analysis. The assay was immunoSEQ multiplex PCR, and TCRdb's table has in-frame clones only and misses some. That table supplies the V and J calls and clone size; D and trimming were determined from the DNA. The sample carries 150,000 to 200,000 clones, about 85% recorded once. Study-level findings and limits: The study flagged roughly 160 TCR beta chains as cytomegalovirus-associated.

This CDR3 has 14 amino acids. In germline, CDR1 is GTSNPN, CDR2 SVGIG (reference sequence). V lost 4 bases and J 1 base, leaving 13 bases between the germline ends. Notes on this clone: Its target is not known.

Sequences were obtained from PBMCs. This chain uses TRBV30 with TRBJ1-1, with a possible D match to TRBD1 (6 bases). The TCR originated in a girl aged 10-17 years in good health and CMV-seropositive. Here the CDR3 DNA reads TGTGCCTGGACCGGGGGGCGCGGGAACACTGAAGCTTTCTTT. This sequence encodes CAWTGGRGNTEAFF.